One TCR beta chain is described in this entry. This sample was included in a study of T cell clones after liver transplantation. Study-wide context: Post-transplant blood was tracked for graft-donor-reactive T cell clones identified in a pre-transplant mixed lymphocyte reaction.

The method was immunoSEQ multiplex PCR; TCRdb's version includes in-frame clones alone and lacks a portion of them. In the table there are over 50,000 clones, about 88% of which are singletons. This CDR3 has 13 residues. V dropped 5 bases and J dropped 3 bases, with 10 bases sitting between them. Germline V CDR1 and CDR2: SGHTA, FQGNSA. This specimen was CD4+ T cells from blood, taken before liver transplant. The sequence was obtained from a human donor who received a liver transplant. The chain has TRBV7-2 and TRBJ1-2; D is uncertain. CDR3 bases: TGTGCCAGCAGCCCACAAGCTGACTATGGCTACACCTTC. Its protein is CASSPQADYGYTF.